These 25 T cell receptor beta chains were all obtained from the same sample, sequenced in a study of blood T cell repertoires in COVID-19. Generated by immunoSEQ multiplex PCR, the TCRdb table keeps only in-frame clones and is missing some. The sample has about 250,000 clones; over 80% are singletons. Sequencing input: peripheral blood. These TCRs come from a man aged 40-50 years with acute or convalescent COVID-19.

This clone was counted only a few times. The rearrangement joins TRBV7-2 to TRBJ2-1; 13 bases are a match to TRBD2. The CDR3 extends over 19 amino acids. J was trimmed by 4 bases and V by 5 bases; bases with no gene match: 14. The germline CDR1 and CDR2 sequences are SGHTA and FQGNSA. Written as DNA, the CDR3 is TGTGCCAGCAGCCCACCGGGACTAGCGGGGAAGCTCAGGTACAATGAGCAGTTCTTC. It is translated as CASSPPGLAGKLRYNEQFF.

This clone was seen a single time. The V and J genes are TRBV7-2 and TRBJ2-7, with D possibly being TRBD1 (5 bases). This CDR3 has 13 amino acids. V gave up 3 bases and J gave up 6 bases, with 12 bases separating them. Germline V CDR1 and CDR2: SGHTA, FQGNSA. CDR3 DNA sequence: TGTGCCAGCAGCTTTACAGGATCTGGCGAGCAGTACTTC. The encoded protein is CASSFTGSGEQYF.

The chain employs TRBV7-2 and TRBJ2-1; tentatively, D is TRBD1 (6 bases). V dropped 1 base and J dropped 7 bases, with 11 bases sitting between them. The CDR3 totals 14 residues. CDR1 SGHTA and CDR2 FQGNSA come from the germline V gene. The CDR3 spells CASSLDQGWNEQFF. CDR3 nucleotides: TGTGCCAGCAGCTTAGACCAGGGGTGGAATGAGCAGTTCTTC.

CDR3 sequence: CASPSLWRELETQYF. In nucleotides, the CDR3 is TGTGCCAGCCCCTCCCTATGGCGGGAACTAGAGACCCAGTACTTC. This chain joins TRBV11-3 and TRBJ2-5, with D tentatively TRBD2 (6 bases). V dropped 8 bases and J dropped 4 bases, with 20 bases sitting between them. Germline assignment: CDR1 SGHNT and CDR2 YENEEA. The CDR3 runs 15 residues. The full variable domain, with the rest looked up from reference TRBV11-3 and TRBJ2-5, is EAGVVQSPRYKIIEKKQPVAFWCNPISGHNTLYWYLQNLGQGPELLIRYENEEAVDDSQLPKDRFSAERLKGVDSTLKIQPAELGDSAVYLCASPSLWRELETQYFGPGTRLLVL.

The chain employs TRBV4-2 and TRBJ1-6; the D gene is possibly TRBD1 (6 bases). This CDR3 contains 15 residues. Trimming stripped 1 base from V and 9 bases from J, with 13 bases between. CDR1 and CDR2 from the germline V gene are LGHNA and YNFKEQ. CDR3 nucleotides: TGTGCCAGCAGCCAAGTCCCAGGGGAATCTTCACCCCTCCACTTT. It encodes CASSQVPGESSPLHF.

This chain links TRBV18 with TRBJ1-5; D perhaps matches TRBD1 (6 bases). The germline gives CDR1 KGHSH, CDR2 LQKENI. The V and J ends lost 2 bases and 6 bases respectively, with 14 bases between them. There are 15 residues in the CDR3. The chain's CDR3 is CASSPSAGVGQPQHF. The CDR3 DNA is TGTGCCAGCTCACCATCTGCAGGGGTGGGTCAGCCCCAGCATTTT.

V is TRBV5-5 and J is TRBJ2-5; 7 positions match TRBD2. J gave up 5 bases and V 0 bases, and 7 bases lay outside the gene matches. Germline CDR1 SGHKS, CDR2 YYEKEE (reference sequence). This CDR3 is 15 amino acids long. For the CDR3, the DNA is TGTGCCAGCAGCTTGGCGGCGGGAGTAGGTGAGACCCAGTACTTC. Translation: CASSLAAGVGETQYF.

The V and J genes are TRBV20-1 and TRBJ1-2; the match to TRBD1 covers 9 bases. Germline V gene lookup returns CDR1 DFQATT and CDR2 SNEGSKA (reference sequence). V was pared by 3 bases and J by 4 bases, with 3 bases of the junction left unmatched. The CDR3 is 13 amino acids. The CDR3 sequence: CSASDRGSYGYTF. The CDR3 DNA follows: TGCAGTGCTAGTGACAGGGGGTCCTATGGCTACACCTTC.

CDR3 DNA: TGTGCCAGCAGCTACAGCTACAATGAGCAGTTCTTC. Translated: CASSYSYNEQFF. This rearrangement joins TRBV7-2 to TRBJ2-1; D is uncertain. The germline CDR1 and CDR2 sequences are SGHTA and FQGNSA. Trimming took off 4 bases at V and 3 bases at J, with 4 bases between the two ends. The length of the CDR3 is 12 residues.

This chain connects TRBV21-1 to TRBJ2-7; the table assigns TRBD2, which was not confirmed against the DNA. TRBV21-1 is shown as a pseudogene. CDR3 size: 16 residues. CDR3 protein: CASIWRQRGVSYEQYF. For the CDR3, the DNA is TGTGCCAGCATCTGGCGACAGCGGGGCGTCTCCTACGAGCAGTACTTC.

The chain combines TRBV12-5 with TRBJ2-1; 10 bases match TRBD2. With V trimmed by 1 base and J by 4 bases, 4 bases remained unmatched. CDR1 and CDR2 (germline): LGHNT, FRNRAP. The CDR3 is 16 residues long. CDR3 nucleotide sequence: TGTGCTAGTGGTTTGGCAGCGGGAGGGTTTTACAATGAGCAGTTCTTC. Amino acid sequence: CASGLAAGGFYNEQFF.

Here the CDR3 reads CASSFTRNTGELFF. CDR3 sequence (DNA): TGTGCCAGCAGTTTTACTAGAAACACCGGGGAGCTGTTTTTT. This chain uses TRBV6-5 with TRBJ2-2; perhaps TRBD2 as D (5 bases). V lost 4 bases and J lost 2, with 8 bases in between. Germline V lookup: CDR1 MNHEY, CDR2 SVGAGI. This CDR3 is 14 amino acids long.

The rearrangement links TRBV18 to TRBJ1-1; no clear D gene. Trimming took off 3 bases at V and 1 base at J, with 12 bases between the two ends. This CDR3 contains 15 residues. Germline V CDR1 and CDR2: KGHSH, LQKENI. DNA of the CDR3: TGTGCCAGCTCACCGACCGGAGCTAAGAACACTGAAGCTTTCTTT. Residues: CASSPTGAKNTEAFF.

The V call is TRBV7-9, the J call TRBJ1-1; TRBD1 is a possible D gene (5 bases). The CDR3 is 15 amino acids. The V and J ends lost 5 bases and 5 bases respectively, with 18 bases between them. Germline values: CDR1 SEHNR, CDR2 FQNEAQ (reference sequence). CDR3 sequence: CASSLPGRGGTEAFF. The DNA of the CDR3 is TGTGCCAGCAGCCTCCCGGGGCGGGGAGGTACTGAAGCTTTCTTT.

This clone was observed a single time. The chain links TRBV10-3 to TRBJ2-1; TRBD1 might be the D (6 bases). Trimming removed 6 bases at V and 5 bases at J, with 17 bases between. This CDR3 contains 15 residues. Looked up from germline, CDR1 is ENHRY and CDR2 is SYGVKD. The CDR3 DNA reads as TGTGCCATCAGGAAACAGGGTGGTTTGGACAATGAGCAGTTCTTC. Protein product: CAIRKQGGLDNEQFF.

This clone was counted once. This chain links TRBV30 with TRBJ1-2, with 8 bases lining up with TRBD1. The germline V gene has CDR1 GTSNPN and CDR2 SVGIG (reference sequence). Trimming removed 4 bases from V and 2 bases from J; junction bases left unmatched: 6. CDR3 length: 14 amino acids. DNA of the CDR3: TGTGCCTGGAAAGGACAGGGAAGAAACTATGGCTACACCTTC. The encoded protein is CAWKGQGRNYGYTF.

V usage is TRBV19 and J usage is TRBJ1-1, with TRBD1 matching over 7 bases. CDR3 length: 14 amino acids. Trimming removed 6 bases from V and 4 bases from J; junction bases left unmatched: 8. The germline V gene encodes CDR1 LNHDA and CDR2 SQIVND (reference sequence). The CDR3 loop reads CASRKTGSVTEAFF. CDR3 nucleotides: TGTGCCAGTAGGAAGACAGGGAGTGTCACTGAAGCTTTCTTT.

The chain couples TRBV19 to TRBJ1-5; tentative D call: TRBD1 (6 bases). CDR1 and CDR2 from the germline V gene are LNHDA and SQIVND (reference sequence). The CDR3 is 14 amino acids. V was shortened by 6 bases and J by 1 base, with 10 bases between the two germline ends. CDR3 in amino acids: CASRGAGSNQPQHF. Written as DNA, the CDR3 is TGTGCCAGTAGGGGGGCTGGGAGCAATCAGCCCCAGCATTTT.

The chain is built from TRBV6-2 or TRBV6-3 and TRBJ1-5; D remains unclear. The CDR3 has 14 amino acids. The germline V gene has CDR1 MNHEY and CDR2 SVGEGT. V lost 0 bases to trimming and J lost 4 bases, with 7 bases between them. The CDR3 loop reads CASSYSAGNQPQHF. CDR3 DNA: TGTGCCAGCAGTTACTCCGCAGGTAATCAGCCCCAGCATTTT.

A single count supports this clone. The CDR3 DNA reads as TGTGCCAGCAGCCTTCGGACAGGGGAGGGCCAAGAGACCCAGTACTTC. Translated: CASSLRTGEGQETQYF. The J gene is TRBJ2-5, the V gene TRBV7-2, with 9 bases that match TRBD1. Germline lookup yields CDR1 SGHTA and CDR2 FQGNSA. The CDR3 covers 16 residues. The V segment lost 5 bases and the J segment 1 base; nucleotides outside the gene matches: 8. Supplemented by reference TRBV7-2 and TRBJ2-5, the full variable domain reads GAGVSQSPSNKVTEKGKDVELRCDPISGHTALYWYRQSLGQGLEFLIYFQGNSAPDKSGLPSDRFSAERTGGSVSTLTIQRTQQEDSAVYLCASSLRTGEGQETQYFGPGTRLLVL.

V usage is TRBV7-6 and J usage is TRBJ2-2; possibly TRBD1 for D (6 bases). The CDR3 runs 15 residues. Trimming took 7 bases from V and 2 from J, leaving 14 bases between them. The germline V gene has CDR1 SGHVS and CDR2 FNYEAQ. Here the CDR3 reads CASTLKGDNTGELFF. Written as DNA, the CDR3 is TGTGCCAGCACCCTCAAGGGGGACAACACCGGGGAGCTGTTTTTT.

As DNA, the CDR3 is TGTGCCAGCACGTCGGGACAGGGGGCCAATGAGCAGTTCTTC. This sequence encodes CASTSGQGANEQFF. The chain recombines TRBV27 with TRBJ2-1; 12 bases are a match to TRBD1. V lost 7 bases to trimming and J lost 6 bases; unmatched junction nucleotides: 4. Germline V gene sequence: CDR1 MNHEY, CDR2 SMNVEV (reference sequence). The length of the CDR3 is 14 residues.

This chain joins TRBV9 and TRBJ2-7, with 9 bases that match TRBD2. The CDR3 spans 14 residues. The germline gives CDR1 SGDLS, CDR2 YYNGEE. Unmatched junction bases numbered 5, after V lost 0 bases and J lost 7 bases. CDR3 residues: CASSVGTSAGEQYF. The CDR3 DNA follows: TGTGCCAGCAGCGTAGGGACTAGCGCGGGGGAGCAGTACTTC. Complete variable domain (other parts from reference TRBV9 and TRBJ2-7): DSGVTQTPKHLITATGQRVTLRCSPRSGDLSVYWYQQSLDQGLQFLIQYYNGEERAKGNILERFSAQQFPDLHSELNLSSLELGDSALYFCASSVGTSAGEQYFGPGTRLTVT.

This chain joins TRBV29-1 and TRBJ1-4; D is ambiguous. Germline V CDR1 and CDR2: SQVTM, ANQGSEA. V was trimmed by 5 bases and J by 3 bases, leaving 10 bases between them. The CDR3 totals 13 residues. CDR3 amino acids: CSVWAAANEKLFF. DNA of the CDR3: TGCAGCGTTTGGGCCGCAGCTAATGAAAAACTGTTTTTT.

This clone was counted once. This sequence joins TRBV29-1 and TRBJ1-4; D call uncertain. Looked up from germline, CDR1 is SQVTM and CDR2 is ANQGSEA. V was cut by 7 bases and J by 4 bases, with 10 bases left in between. This CDR3 contains 12 residues. In DNA form, the CDR3 reads TGCAGCGCCATGACGGGTAATGAAAAACTGTTTTTT. This sequence encodes CSAMTGNEKLFF.